This T cell receptor (beta chain) is drawn from a study of CD8 T cells in Susac syndrome. The study sequenced TCR beta in blood CD8+ and CD4+ T cells. Those who served as multiple sclerosis controls were treatment-naive patients with stable or active relapsing-remitting disease. TEMRA cells were FACS-enriched, and CD8+ and CD4+ T cells were isolated negatively. V was pared by 6 bases and J by 5 bases, with 14 bases between. The CDR3 has 13 residues. Germline loops: CDR1 LNHNV, CDR2 YYDKDF (reference sequence). RNA in amounts of roughly 0.5 to 1 ug was reverse transcribed with random hexamers. Multiplex immunoSEQ PCR targeted 54 Vbeta and 13 Jbeta TCR beta segments. TCRdb used MiXCR to reprocess the immunoSEQ multiplex PCR reads, holding one entry per CDR3 protein. Among about 280,000 distinct CDR3 sequences listed, approximately 85% were seen once. This clonotype was observed a handful of times.

V gene TRBV15 combines with J gene TRBJ2-7; D remains unclear. This TCR was recovered from a human donor with multiple sclerosis. The sequenced sample consisted of CD8+ T cells from PBMCs. The CDR3 loop reads CATRFHGLDEQYF. The CDR3 nucleotides are TGTGCCACCAGGTTTCACGGTCTAGACGAGCAGTACTTC.